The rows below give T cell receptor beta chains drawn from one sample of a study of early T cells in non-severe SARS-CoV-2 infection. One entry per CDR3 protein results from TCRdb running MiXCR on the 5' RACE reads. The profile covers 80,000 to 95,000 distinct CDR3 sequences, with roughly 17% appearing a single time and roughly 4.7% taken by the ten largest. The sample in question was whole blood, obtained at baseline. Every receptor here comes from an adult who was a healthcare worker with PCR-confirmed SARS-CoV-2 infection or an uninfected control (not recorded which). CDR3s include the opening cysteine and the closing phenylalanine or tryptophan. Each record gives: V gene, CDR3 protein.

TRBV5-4,CASSGWTERYGYTF
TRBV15,CATSRDTAAHNEKLFF
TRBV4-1,CASSQVAILETQYF
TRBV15,CATSTGLDLGTQYF
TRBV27,CASSLRAPLAGVGNEQFF
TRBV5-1,CASSQMTASPLHF
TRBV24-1,CATSDVRNEQFF
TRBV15,CATSREPSTNEKLFF
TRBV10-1,CASSGLAGGPNEQFF
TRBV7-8,CASSQQGGGYTF
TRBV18,CASSPRGLAESYEQYF
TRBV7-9,CASSSPGVAPLHF
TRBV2,CASRGQGRRVTEAFF
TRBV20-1,CSATREGSDHEQYF
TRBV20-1,CSATGHGHEQYF
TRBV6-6,CASNLAGLNTGELFF